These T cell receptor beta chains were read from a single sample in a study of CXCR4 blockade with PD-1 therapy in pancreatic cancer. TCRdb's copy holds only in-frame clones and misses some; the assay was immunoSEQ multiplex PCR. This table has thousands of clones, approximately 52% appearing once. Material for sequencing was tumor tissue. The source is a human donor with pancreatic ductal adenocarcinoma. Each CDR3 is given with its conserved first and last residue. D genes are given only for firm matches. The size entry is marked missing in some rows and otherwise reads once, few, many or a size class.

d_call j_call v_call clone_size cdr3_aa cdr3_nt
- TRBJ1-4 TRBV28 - CASSLFLESEKLFF TGTGCCAGCAGTTTATTCCTCGAGTCGGAAAAACTGTTTTTT
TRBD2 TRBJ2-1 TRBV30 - CAWSLGLAGNEQFF TGTGCCTGGAGTCTCGGACTAGCGGGCAATGAGCAGTTCTTC
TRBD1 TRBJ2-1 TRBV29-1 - CSVEDPDRESYNEQFF TGCAGCGTTGAAGATCCGGACAGGGAGTCCTACAATGAGCAGTTCTTC
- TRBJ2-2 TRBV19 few CASTWTLDGTGELFF TGTGCCAGTACCTGGACCTTAGATGGCACCGGGGAGCTGTTTTTT
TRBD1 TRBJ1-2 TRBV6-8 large CASSAGTGSPYGYTF TGTGCCAGCAGTGCGGGGACAGGGTCCCCTTATGGCTACACCTTC
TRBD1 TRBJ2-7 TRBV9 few CASSEDRGPTFKQYF TGTGCCAGCAGCGAAGACAGGGGACCCACCTTCAAGCAGTACTTC
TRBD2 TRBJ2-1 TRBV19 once CASSHRTSGRTVEQFF TGTGCCAGTAGTCACCGAACTAGCGGGAGGACCGTTGAGCAGTTCTTC
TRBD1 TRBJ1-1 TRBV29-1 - CSADRVGNTEAFF TGCAGCGCTGACAGGGTGGGGAACACTGAAGCTTTCTTT
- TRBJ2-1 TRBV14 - CASSPLRGAESYNEQFF TGTGCCAGCAGCCCCCTTAGGGGAGCAGAATCCTACAATGAGCAGTTCTTC
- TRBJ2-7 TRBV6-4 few CASSYEGSGGYEQYF TGTGCCAGCAGTTACGAGGGAAGTGGGGGCTACGAGCAGTACTTC
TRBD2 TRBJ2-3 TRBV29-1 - CSVEGGSGNTQYF TGCAGCGTTGAAGGCGGGAGTGGGAATACGCAGTATTTT
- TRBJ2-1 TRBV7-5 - CASSLGPSTYNEQFF TGTGCCAGCAGCTTGGGACCCTCTACCTACAATGAGCAGTTCTTC
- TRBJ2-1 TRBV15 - CATSREPQGYNEQFF TGTGCCACCAGCAGAGAGCCACAGGGATACAATGAGCAGTTCTTC
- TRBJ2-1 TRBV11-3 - CASSFFSSYNEQFF TGTGCCAGCAGCTTTTTCAGTTCCTACAATGAGCAGTTCTTC
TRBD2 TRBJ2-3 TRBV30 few CVWIREGRGTDTQYF TGTGTCTGGATTCGGGAGGGCCGCGGCACAGATACGCAGTATTTT
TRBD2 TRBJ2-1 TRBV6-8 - CATENGYGRGGNEQFF TGTGCCACGGAAAATGGGTACGGGAGGGGAGGCAATGAGCAGTTCTTC
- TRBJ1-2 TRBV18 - CASSPWRGVNYGYTF TGTGCCAGCTCACCGTGGCGGGGGGTGAACTATGGCTACACCTTC
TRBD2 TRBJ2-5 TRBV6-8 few CASSPGLAGETQYF TGTGCCAGCAGCCCGGGACTAGCGGGAGAGACCCAGTACTTC
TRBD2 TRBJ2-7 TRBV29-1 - CSVASGAYEQYF TGCAGCGTGGCTAGCGGAGCCTACGAGCAGTACTTC
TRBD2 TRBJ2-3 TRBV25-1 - CASRGTSGSSDTQYF TGTGCCAGCAGGGGGACTAGCGGGAGCTCAGATACGCAGTATTTT
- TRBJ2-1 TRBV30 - CAWSARGNEQFF TGTGCCTGGAGTGCCAGGGGAAATGAGCAGTTCTTC
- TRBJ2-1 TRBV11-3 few CASSLGLGGFEQFF TGTGCCAGCAGCTTAGGTCTTGGTGGCTTTGAGCAGTTCTTC
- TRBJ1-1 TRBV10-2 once CASSKGAWANTEAFF TGCGCCAGCAGCAAAGGGGCTTGGGCGAACACTGAAGCTTTCTTT
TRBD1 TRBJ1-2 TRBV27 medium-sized CASSPQDRVYGYTF TGTGCCAGCAGTCCCCAGGACAGGGTTTATGGCTACACCTTC
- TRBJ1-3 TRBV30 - CAWSVGGSSGNTIYF TGTGCCTGGAGTGTAGGGGGATCCTCTGGAAACACCATATATTTT
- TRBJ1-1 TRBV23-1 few CASSLGKSLVGTEAFF TGCGCCAGCAGCTTGGGAAAGTCTCTGGTCGGCACTGAAGCTTTCTTT
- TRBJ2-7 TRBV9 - CASSRSSYEQYF TGTGCCAGCAGCCGCAGCTCCTACGAGCAGTACTTC
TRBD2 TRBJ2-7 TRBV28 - CASRSISGSVYEQYF TGTGCCAGCAGGTCTATTAGCGGGAGCGTCTACGAGCAGTACTTC
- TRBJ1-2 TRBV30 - CAWNRVNYGYTF TGTGCCTGGAACAGGGTCAACTATGGCTACACCTTC
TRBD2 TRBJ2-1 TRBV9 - CASSDPGTSINEQFF TGTGCCAGCAGCGACCCCGGGACTAGCATTAATGAGCAGTTCTTC
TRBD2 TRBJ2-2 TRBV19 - CASSQASGNTGELFF TGTGCCAGTAGTCAGGCTAGCGGTAACACCGGGGAGCTGTTTTTT
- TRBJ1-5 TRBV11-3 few CASSLGQGNQPQHF TGTGCCAGCAGCTTGGGGCAGGGCAATCAGCCCCAGCATTTT
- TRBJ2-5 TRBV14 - CASSHPPWGYQETQYF TGTGCCAGCAGCCACCCCCCGTGGGGGTACCAAGAGACCCAGTACTTC
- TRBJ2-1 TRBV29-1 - CSVEPHKNYEQFF TGCAGCGTTGAACCCCATAAGAACTATGAGCAGTTCTTC
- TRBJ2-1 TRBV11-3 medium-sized CASSPGTSSLNEQFF TGTGCCAGCAGCCCAGGGACGTCTTCCCTAAATGAGCAGTTCTTC
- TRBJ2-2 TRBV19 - CASSLTLPNTGELFF TGTGCCAGTTCCCTGACTCTGCCGAACACCGGGGAGCTGTTTTTT
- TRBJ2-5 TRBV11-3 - CASSLEFRTGGETQYF TGTGCCAGCAGCTTAGAGTTCCGGACTGGGGGGGAGACCCAGTACTTC
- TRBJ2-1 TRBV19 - CASSVSGTWGSYNEQFF TGTGCCAGTAGCGTATCCGGGACTTGGGGCTCCTACAATGAGCAGTTCTTC
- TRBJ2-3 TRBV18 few CASSLSTDTQYF TGTGCCAGCTCACTTAGCACAGATACGCAGTATTTT
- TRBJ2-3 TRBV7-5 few CASSLVPGSTDTQYF TGTGCCAGCAGCTTAGTGCCAGGTTCCACAGATACGCAGTATTTT
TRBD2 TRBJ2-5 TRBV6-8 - CATEPSGGRGETQYF TGTGCCACGGAGCCTAGCGGGGGACGGGGGGAGACCCAGTACTTC
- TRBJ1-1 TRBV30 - CAWIPGSEAFF TGTGCCTGGATCCCTGGGTCTGAAGCTTTCTTT
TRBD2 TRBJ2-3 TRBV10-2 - CASSEVAGVRPDTQYF TGCGCCAGCAGCGAAGTAGCGGGAGTCCGCCCAGATACGCAGTATTTT
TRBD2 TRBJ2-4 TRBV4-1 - CASSQASGSGGIQYF TGCGCCAGCAGCCAGGCTAGCGGGAGTGGTGGCATTCAGTACTTC
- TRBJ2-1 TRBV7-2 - CASSQFRGDEQFF TGTGCCAGCAGCCAGTTCAGGGGCGATGAGCAGTTCTTC